Shown below are 15 T cell receptor beta chains from a single sample sequenced in a study of CXCR3-negative and CXCR3-positive naive CD8 T cells. All TRB cDNA libraries came from 5' RACE performed with UMI labels. TCRdb reprocessed the 5' RACE reads, with one entry per CDR3 protein and no DNA. The sample's table shows approximately 98,000 distinct CDR3 sequences. General observations from the study: Naive CXCR3-positive cells had TRB CDR3s more hydrophobic than those of CXCR3-negative naive cells.

The antigens these receptors bind are not known. The sequencing sample was made of naive CXCR3+ CD8+ T cells from blood. Subset: CD45RO-CCR7+CD27+CD95- naive CD8+ T cells expressing CXCR3 (TNR3+). The receptors stem from a human donor in good health. Some clones in this sample may be carry-over from other donors' samples.

The rearrangement links TRBV6-5 to TRBJ2-2; TCRdb gives TRBD1 as the D gene, but with no DNA this cannot be confirmed. Germline assignment: CDR1 MNHEY and CDR2 SVGAGI. The CDR3 length is 17 residues. CDR3 loop: CASSTRQGPPVTGELFF.

The chain links TRBV27 to TRBJ2-2; TCRdb names TRBD1, which stays unverified in the absence of DNA. This CDR3 region has 16 residues. Germline CDR1 reads MNHEY; CDR2 reads SMNVEV (reference sequence). CDR3 loop: CASSSAGVEWTGELFF.

The V gene is TRBV28, the J gene TRBJ2-6; TCRdb's D call, TRBD1, is unchecked because there is no DNA. The CDR3 length is 18 residues. CDR1 and CDR2 (germline): MDHEN, SYDVKM. CDR3 loop: CASSPGQGTPLGANVLTF. Full variable domain (outside the CDR3, taken from reference TRBV28 and TRBJ2-6): DVKVTQSSRYLVKRTGEKVFLECVQDMDHENMFWYRQDPGLGLRLIYFSYDVKMKEKGDIPEGYSVSREKKERFSLILESASTNQTSMYLCASSPGQGTPLGANVLTFGAGSRLTVL.

CDR3 in amino acids: CASSHPDFAGLYEQYF. The V and J genes are TRBV6-2 or TRBV6-3 and TRBJ2-7; TCRdb outputs TRBD2, but without DNA this stays unchecked. Germline CDR1 is MNHEY and CDR2 is SVGEGT. The CDR3 totals 16 residues.

This rearrangement joins TRBV25-1 to TRBJ2-1; TCRdb reports TRBD2, a call that lacks DNA to check it against. Germline CDR1 is MGHDK and CDR2 is SYGVNS. CDR3 length equals 14 residues. CDR3 loop: CASSEAGWSVEQFF.

The chain recombines TRBV7-2 with TRBJ2-1. The germline CDR1 and CDR2 sequences are SGHTA and FQGNSA. The CDR3 consists of 13 residues. This CDR3 reads CASSLDKYNEQFF.

This sequence joins TRBV27 and TRBJ2-1; TCRdb calls TRBD2, which cannot be checked without DNA. The CDR3 loop spans 14 amino acids. Germline CDR1 MNHEY, CDR2 SMNVEV (reference sequence). CDR3 region: CASSLFPPGNEQFF.

The V call is TRBV6-5, the J call TRBJ1-5. The length of the CDR3 is 15 residues. Germline-derived CDR1 and CDR2 are MNHEY and SVGAGI. CDR3: CASRPVLSAYQPQHF.

The rearrangement joins TRBV10-3 to TRBJ2-2. The CDR3 contains 14 residues. From germline, CDR1 is ENHRY and CDR2 SYGVKD. The CDR3 region is CTTRDSSNTGELFF.

This chain joins TRBV29-1 and TRBJ2-7; with no DNA, the TCRdb D assignment of TRBD2 cannot be verified. The CDR3 is 14 amino acids. CDR1 and CDR2 (germline): SQVTM, ANQGSEA. This chain's CDR3 is CSVEIAGGSYEQYF.

The J gene is TRBJ2-1, the V gene TRBV28; TCRdb proposes TRBD1, but this gene call is untestable without DNA. The germline CDR1 and CDR2 sequences are MDHEN and SYDVKM. CDR3 length: 15 residues. The CDR3 protein is CASSSTGGSGNEQFF.

This chain joins TRBV27 and TRBJ2-1; TCRdb returns TRBD1, unconfirmable since there is no DNA. CDR1 is MNHEY, CDR2 SMNVEV, per germline (reference sequence). The CDR3 is made up of 17 amino acids. This CDR3 reads CASSILPGTFQGNEQFF.

V and J are TRBV9 and TRBJ1-5; there is no DNA to check the TCRdb D call of TRBD1. Per germline, CDR1 SGDLS and CDR2 YYNGEE. This CDR3 is built from 15 residues. The CDR3 is CASSVDQGDNQPQHF.

CDR3 sequence reads: CASSLRGTLLAYF. This chain joins TRBV12-3 or TRBV12-4 and TRBJ2-4; the TRBD1 assignment by TCRdb is unverifiable without DNA. This CDR3 region has 13 residues.

CDR3: CASRPPAGGYNEQFF. V and J are TRBV7-9 and TRBJ2-1; the TRBD2 assignment by TCRdb is unverifiable without DNA. This CDR3 has 15 amino acids. The germline V gene has CDR1 SEHNR and CDR2 FQNEAQ (reference sequence).